This T cell receptor (beta chain) was identified during a study of T cells after yellow fever vaccination. Overall study: The study sorted EM, EMRA, CM and Tscm memory subsets by CD3, CD45RA, CCR7 and CD95. Whole-study findings and limits: Booster samples showed a return of most primary-vaccination clones (approximately 96% CD4, around 85% CD8).

A universal primer site and UMIs were added as TCR cDNA was made by 5'RACE template switching. TCRdb reprocessed the 5' RACE reads with MiXCR, giving one entry per CDR3 protein. The repertoire consists of more than 25,000 distinct CDR3 sequences, with over 5% occurring once and the leading ten covering more than 20%. Trimming pared 4 bases from V and 1 base from J, leaving 10 bases between. The CDR3 is 13 amino acids. Germline V gene data show CDR1 as SQVTM and CDR2 as ANQGSEA. In this sample, this clonotype turned up many times. The sequence derives from a man under 40 who received the YFV17D yellow fever vaccine. Sequenced material: PBMCs, either bulk or a sorted T-cell subset (CD4+, CD8+, memory, or dextramer-sorted; not recorded which), taken on the day of the yellow fever booster vaccination. The V and J genes are TRBV29-1 and TRBJ2-5, with a possible D match to TRBD1 (6 bases). The CDR3 DNA reads as TGCAGCGTTGTACCAGGGGTCCAAGAGACCCAGTACTTC. Protein sequence: CSVVPGVQETQYF. Combining the CDR3 with reference TRBV29-1 and TRBJ2-5 gives the whole variable domain SAVISQKPSRDICQRGTSLTIQCQVDSQVTMMFWYRQQPGQSLTLIATANQGSEATYESGFVIDKFPISRPNLTFSTLTVSNMSPEDSSIYLCSVVPGVQETQYFGPGTRLLVL.